These 7 T cell receptor beta chains originate from one sample sequenced in a study of OX40 agonist ivuxolimab in advanced cancers. Libraries were prepared by immunoSEQ multiplex PCR; TCRdb keeps only in-frame clonotypes and omits some of them. The sample yields around 67,000 clones, roughly nine tenths seen once. Sequences were derived from CD4+ or CD8+ T cells sorted from blood, sampled in a trial of the OX40 agonist ivuxolimab. All receptors derive from an adult with an advanced solid tumor such as melanoma, head and neck, liver or kidney cancer.

The chain combines TRBV4-1 with TRBJ2-7; a possible D gene is TRBD2 (5 bases). Germline assignment: CDR1 MGHRA and CDR2 YSYEKL. Trimming took off 2 bases at V and 5 bases at J, with 22 bases between the two ends. CDR3 length equals 17 residues. CDR3 in amino acids: CASSQTPTRGSLHEQYF. As DNA, the CDR3 is TGCGCCAGCAGCCAAACCCCAACCCGGGGTAGCCTACACGAGCAGTACTTC.

This clone was counted once. The chain is built from TRBV21-1 and TRBJ2-7; the D call in the table, TRBD2, was not verified against the DNA. TRBV21-1 is an annotated pseudogene. CDR3 length: 15 residues. CDR3 bases: TGTGCCAGCAGCAAAGTTGCGGGAGCGAGGCACGAGCAGTACTTC. It translates to CASSKVAGARHEQYF.

V and J are TRBV7-2 and TRBJ2-7; D not certain. Germline assignment: CDR1 SGHTA and CDR2 FQGNSA. This CDR3 has 13 amino acids. Trimming shortened V by 4 bases and J by 6 bases, and 13 bases separated the two germline ends. In DNA, the CDR3 is TGTGCCAGCAGCTCGGGCCAAAGGCTCGAGCAGTACTTC. Translated: CASSSGQRLEQYF.

The chain uses TRBV5-1 and TRBJ1-2, with TRBD1 identical over 8 bases. The germline V gene encodes CDR1 SGHRS and CDR2 YFSETQ. CDR3 length: 14 residues. The V segment lost 2 bases and the J segment 5 bases; nucleotides outside the gene matches: 5. The CDR3 nucleotides read TGCGCCAGCAGCTTATCGGACAGGGTTTATGGCTACACCTTC. Encoded protein: CASSLSDRVYGYTF.

This chain connects TRBV12-5 to TRBJ1-5; D call uncertain. Germline values: CDR1 LGHNT, CDR2 FRNRAP. CDR3 size: 13 residues. Trimming left V 5 bases short and J 6 bases short, with 11 bases between. As DNA, the CDR3 is TGTGCTAGTGGTCCCGATCGTCTTCAGCCCCAGCATTTT. Translation: CASGPDRLQPQHF.

The chain recombines TRBV7-2 with TRBJ1-5; no clear D. V shed 3 bases and J shed 3 bases, with 6 bases lying between them. In germline, CDR1 is SGHTA, CDR2 FQGNSA. There are 13 residues in the CDR3. The CDR3 coding sequence is TGTGCCAGCAGCTTGGCCTACAATCAGCCCCAGCATTTT. It encodes CASSLAYNQPQHF.

The chain joins TRBV27 to TRBJ2-1; TRBD2 is a possible D gene (7 bases). The ends were cut back, 7 bases at V and 5 bases at J, with 18 bases in the middle. The germline V gene encodes CDR1 MNHEY and CDR2 SMNVEV (reference sequence). The CDR3 totals 15 residues. CDR3 bases: TGTGCCAGCACCCCTGACGGGGGGCGGAACAATGAGCAGTTCTTC. Its protein product is CASTPDGGRNNEQFF.